This T cell receptor beta chain was documented in a study of blood T cells in healthy people across ages. A second PCR of roughly 7 to 11 cycles used a sample-barcoded 5' primer and a J-beta primer mix. TCRdb re-called the 5' RACE reads through MiXCR, storing one row per CDR3 protein. This sample has 700,000 to 900,000 distinct CDR3 sequences; roughly 26% occur once, and the top ten carry 3%. The V gene lost 5 bases and the J gene lost 10 bases, with 12 bases spanning the gap. This CDR3 is 12 amino acids long. The germline V gene has CDR1 SEHNR and CDR2 FQNEAQ (reference sequence). In the case of this clonotype: Its antigen is currently unknown.

Points from the study as a whole: More naive CD4+ cells and higher diversity marked long-lived donors relative to aged donors.

This sample also belongs to another study, concerning T cells of mothers and their children.

This clonotype was obtained from a boy between 10 and 17 years old in good health. Specimen: blood. The chain recombines TRBV7-9 with TRBJ1-3; possible D gene TRBD1, 6 bases. CDR3 DNA sequence: TGTGCCAGCAGCCTCACAGGGTTTACCATATATTTT. It yields the protein CASSLTGFTIYF.